The present entry profiles one T cell receptor (beta chain) with its context. Antigen specificity is unknown. The data were obtained in a study of CXCR3-negative and CXCR3-positive naive CD8 T cells. Overall study findings and caveats: For CXCR3-positive naive cells, TRB CDR3s were more hydrophobic than those of CXCR3-negative naive cells. Both naive subsets, CXCR3-negative and CXCR3-positive, displayed similar TRBV-TRBJ usage, unlike memory cells. Because surface CD5 did not distinguish the naive subsets, TCR strength was inferred from TRB CDR3 properties.

The CDR3 covers 12 residues. The germline V gene encodes CDR1 SGHAT and CDR2 FQNNGV. Libraries were UMI-labeled 5' RACE TRB cDNA. After re-calling the 5' RACE reads, TCRdb lists one entry per CDR3 protein, DNA absent. Its table lists about 130,000 distinct CDR3 sequences. The rearrangement joins TRBV11-2 to TRBJ2-2. Source material: naive CXCR3+ CD8+ T cells from blood. The subset is: CD45RO-CCR7+CD27+CD95- naive CD8+ T cells expressing CXCR3 (TNR3+). The sequence was obtained from a human donor in good health. Some clones in this sample may be carry-over from other donors' samples. CDR3 in amino acids: CASSFGIGELFF.